One sample yielded the 27 T cell receptor beta chains listed below, sequenced in a study of blood T cell repertoires in COVID-19. Produced via immunoSEQ multiplex PCR; TCRdb's table is partial and in-frame only. The sample gives 50,000 to 60,000 clones, roughly 89% of which show up once; 27% is in the top ten. Input material: peripheral blood. The origin of the receptors is a human donor in a cohort sampled during active COVID-19.

This clone was counted a few times. The chain recombines TRBV18 with TRBJ1-1, with TRBD1 matching 7 bases. Germline CDR1 is KGHSH and CDR2 is LQKENI. V trimming: 2 bases; J trimming: 2 bases; junction bases outside the gene matches: 5. The CDR3 runs to 15 residues. The CDR3 DNA follows: TGTGCCAGCTCACCAAAGGGACAGAGAAACACTGAAGCTTTCTTT. Its translation: CASSPKGQRNTEAFF.

This clone was seen only a few times. The genes are TRBV7-6 and TRBJ2-3, with TRBD2 matching 8 bases. Germline values: CDR1 SGHVS, CDR2 FNYEAQ. V lost 6 bases and J lost 6; bases outside the gene matches: 14. The CDR3 has 16 residues. CDR3: CASSPVGGGVQDTQYF. The CDR3 DNA reads TGTGCCAGCAGTCCTGTCGGGGGGGGTGTCCAGGATACGCAGTATTTT.

This rearrangement joins TRBV7-2 to TRBJ2-5; D unresolved. The CDR3 is made up of 13 amino acids. The V gene lost 1 base and the J gene lost 5 bases, with 8 bases spanning the gap. Germline V gene data show CDR1 as SGHTA and CDR2 as FQGNSA. The CDR3 DNA reads as TGTGCCAGCAGCTTAGGAGTCTCTGAGACCCAGTACTTC. Amino acid sequence: CASSLGVSETQYF.

This sequence joins TRBV12-3 or TRBV12-4 and TRBJ2-7; 7 bases are shared with TRBD2. The V gene end was trimmed by 3 bases and the J gene end by 6 bases; junction bases not matched to a gene: 5. The CDR3 consists of 13 residues. In DNA, the CDR3 is TGTGCCAGCAGTTTGGGCGGGAGTTCCGAGCAGTACGTC. This gives the protein CASSLGGSSEQYV.

The V gene is TRBV5-1, the J gene TRBJ1-5; 11 positions match TRBD1. With 3 bases clipped from V and 5 bases from J, the junction kept 4 bases outside the gene matches. In germline, CDR1 is SGHRS, CDR2 YFSETQ. This CDR3 has 15 residues. CDR3 region: CASSWTGGKDQPQHF. For the CDR3, the DNA is TGCGCCAGCAGCTGGACAGGGGGCAAGGATCAGCCCCAGCATTTT.

This clone came up a few times. The rearrangement uses TRBV9 and TRBJ1-5; D not certain. Per germline, CDR1 SGDLS and CDR2 YYNGEE. CDR3 size: 13 residues. Trimming left V 3 bases short and J 4 bases short, with 8 bases between. The CDR3 nucleotides read TGTGCCAGCAGCGCCGGTAGAAATCAGCCCCAGCATTTT. Translated, it gives CASSAGRNQPQHF.

Of note for this clone: Compared with germline, one end of the junction differs, possibly owing to a read error. The chain is built from TRBV6-5 and TRBJ1-5; D is perhaps TRBD1 (6 bases). Germline loops: CDR1 MNHEY, CDR2 SVGAGI. The CDR3 has 12 residues. CDR3 sequence: CASDRSKQPQHF. CDR3 in DNA: TGTGCCAGTGACAGGAGCAAACAGCCCCAGCATTTT.

The chain recombines TRBV6-5 with TRBJ1-5; the D is unclear. The CDR3 has 14 residues. Germline-derived CDR1 and CDR2 are MNHEY and SVGAGI. The V end lost 7 bases, the J end lost 5 bases, and 15 bases lay between the germline ends. The CDR3 region has the DNA TGTGCCAGCAAATGGGATTCGAGGGATCAGCCCCAGCATTTT. Protein: CASKWDSRDQPQHF.

V is TRBV11-2 and J is TRBJ2-1, with TRBD2 as a possible D gene (6 bases). The CDR3 length is 15 residues. Per germline, CDR1 SGHAT and CDR2 FQNNGV. V was clipped by 1 base and J by 7 bases, with 14 bases between them. The CDR3 region is CASSLGAGIGNEQFF. The CDR3 nucleotides are TGTGCCAGCAGCTTAGGGGCGGGAATCGGTAATGAGCAGTTCTTC.

The genes are TRBV6-6 and TRBJ2-4; TRBD1 agrees at 10 bases. The CDR3 has 16 residues. Germline lookup yields CDR1 MNHNY and CDR2 SVGAGI (reference sequence). Germline trimming cut 5 bases from V and 5 bases from J; bases unmatched to any gene: 9. The chain's CDR3 is CASSRSGGQGQNIQYF. As DNA, the CDR3 is TGTGCCAGCAGTCGATCCGGGGGACAGGGGCAAAACATTCAGTACTTC.

The chain couples TRBV7-2 to TRBJ2-7; D is undetermined. V was pared by 5 bases and J by 0 bases, with 14 bases between. The CDR3 totals 15 residues. The V gene's germline CDR1 is SGHTA and CDR2 FQGNSA. The CDR3 DNA reads as TGTGCCAGCAGCCCCGACACCCGTAGCTCCTACGAGCAGTACTTC. Protein sequence: CASSPDTRSSYEQYF.

This chain uses TRBV18 with TRBJ1-2; D possibly corresponds to TRBD1 (6 bases). The CDR3 covers 14 residues. Germline V gene data show CDR1 as KGHSH and CDR2 as LQKENI. V was pared by 5 bases and J by 4 bases, with 14 bases between. CDR3 DNA: TGTGCCAGCTCAGCGCCCGGGACACTCTATGGCTACACCTTC. It specifies CASSAPGTLYGYTF. The variable domain in full, completed from reference TRBV18 and TRBJ1-2, reads NAGVMQNPRHLVRRRGQEARLRCSPMKGHSHVYWYRQLPEEGLKFMVYLQKENIIDESGMPKERFSAEFPKEGPSILRIQQVVRGDSAAYFCASSAPGTLYGYTFGSGTRLTVV.

The rearrangement links TRBV27 to TRBJ2-5; 11 bases are a match to TRBD2. The CDR3 runs 15 residues. Losses at the gene ends were 3 bases for V and 5 bases for J; bases not matched to a gene: 5. Per germline, CDR1 MNHEY and CDR2 SMNVEV (reference sequence). This CDR3 reads CASSFTSGGVETQYF. The CDR3 nucleotides are TGTGCCAGCAGTTTCACTAGCGGGGGTGTGGAGACCCAGTACTTC.

V gene TRBV5-4 combines with J gene TRBJ1-2, with D hard to call. Germline loops: CDR1 SGHNT, CDR2 YYREEE (reference sequence). Trimming removed 0 bases from V and 7 bases from J, with 4 bases in between. The CDR3 contains 11 residues. Here the CDR3 DNA reads TGTGCCAGCAGCTTGGGAGGTGGCTACACCTTC. Protein sequence: CASSLGGGYTF.

V gene TRBV7-9 combines with J gene TRBJ2-5; possibly TRBD2 for D (7 bases). Germline V gene data show CDR1 as SEHNR and CDR2 as FQNEAQ (reference sequence). The ends were cut back, 3 bases at V and 6 bases at J, with 14 bases in the middle. The CDR3 runs 14 residues. The CDR3 reads CASSFEGGRQTQYF. The CDR3 nucleotides read TGTGCCAGCAGCTTCGAGGGGGGGCGGCAGACCCAGTACTTC.

The chain couples TRBV30 to TRBJ2-1, with 9 bases lining up with TRBD1. Germline CDR1 GTSNPN, CDR2 SVGIG (reference sequence). Losses at the gene ends were 2 bases for V and 8 bases for J; bases not matched to a gene: 22. The CDR3 covers 19 residues. For the CDR3, the DNA is TGTGCCTGGAGTCAACCGGGACAGGGTAGGACTACCCTCGGTGATGAGCAGTTCTTC. Residues: CAWSQPGQGRTTLGDEQFF.

The rearrangement links TRBV7-9 to TRBJ1-5; 8 positions match TRBD1. The V gene end was trimmed by 4 bases and the J gene end by 5 bases; junction bases not matched to a gene: 4. Germline values: CDR1 SEHNR, CDR2 FQNEAQ (reference sequence). This CDR3 is 14 amino acids long. CDR3 sequence: CASSSGQGHQPQHF. The DNA for the CDR3 is TGTGCCAGCAGCTCTGGACAGGGCCATCAGCCCCAGCATTTT.

CDR3 sequence (DNA): TGCAGCGTTGAATTTCCGACAGGGTCAGATACGCAGTATTTT. It is translated as CSVEFPTGSDTQYF. The chain joins TRBV29-1 to TRBJ2-3; 7 nucleotides match TRBD1. Per the germline V gene, CDR1 is SQVTM and CDR2 is ANQGSEA. The V and J ends lost 2 bases and 4 bases, in that order; junction bases with no gene match: 6. The CDR3 is 14 amino acids.

The rearrangement uses TRBV11-3 and TRBJ2-3, with D perhaps TRBD1 (5 bases). The V end was cut by 1 base, the J end by 0 bases, with 11 bases between. From germline, CDR1 is SGHNT and CDR2 YENEEA. The CDR3 spans 16 residues. CDR3 nucleotides: TGTGCCAGCAGCTTAGGCCCAGGGTCTAGCACAGATACGCAGTATTTT. Encoded protein: CASSLGPGSSTDTQYF.

Only a few counts were recorded for this clone. The genes are TRBV5-4 and TRBJ2-3, with D tentatively TRBD2 (6 bases). The length of the CDR3 is 15 residues. Germline loops: CDR1 SGHNT, CDR2 YYREEE (reference sequence). The V gene lost 6 bases and the J gene lost 2 bases, with 16 bases spanning the gap. The CDR3 sequence: CASNQGPSVTDTQYF. CDR3 nucleotides: TGTGCCAGCAATCAAGGACCTAGCGTCACAGATACGCAGTATTTT.

This clone was observed a handful of times. The chain couples TRBV29-1 to TRBJ1-1, with D possibly being TRBD1 (5 bases). CDR1 is SQVTM, CDR2 ANQGSEA, per germline. The CDR3 sequence is 12 residues long. V lost 7 bases, J lost 7 bases, and 16 bases lay in between. CDR3 amino acids: CSDASGVGEAFF. DNA for the CDR3: TGCAGCGACGCTTCGGGGGTGGGTGAAGCTTTCTTT.

This clone was observed a few times. This chain connects TRBV20-1 to TRBJ1-6; TRBD1 aligns across 9 bases. Per the germline V gene, CDR1 is DFQATT and CDR2 is SNEGSKA (reference sequence). The V and J ends lost 3 bases and 8 bases, in that order; junction bases with no gene match: 8. This CDR3 spans 15 amino acids. The CDR3 spells CSASMGQGIDSPLHF. The CDR3 DNA sequence: TGCAGTGCTAGTATGGGACAGGGTATCGATTCACCCCTCCACTTT.

CDR3 bases: TGTGCCAGCAGTTATGAGGGGGCCCACGGCTACACCTTC. It translates to CASSYEGAHGYTF. V usage is TRBV6-5 and J usage is TRBJ1-2, with TRBD1 matching 7 bases. Germline V gene lookup returns CDR1 MNHEY and CDR2 SVGAGI. With 3 bases clipped from V and 8 bases from J, the junction kept 6 bases outside the gene matches. The CDR3 contains 13 residues.

V gene TRBV24-1 combines with J gene TRBJ2-2; 7 positions agree with TRBD2. V shed 1 base, J shed 5 bases, and the junction held 9 bases outside the gene matches. The CDR3 totals 17 residues. The V gene's germline CDR1 is KGHDR and CDR2 SFDVKD. As DNA, the CDR3 is TGTGCCACCAGTGATTTCTCCATAGCGGGCCCTACCGGGGAGCTGTTTTTT. Residues: CATSDFSIAGPTGELFF.

This clone is a singleton in its sample. The J gene is TRBJ2-3, the V gene TRBV7-9; no clear D. V lost 1 base and J 2 bases, leaving 10 bases between the germline ends. The CDR3 loop spans 15 amino acids. CDR1 SEHNR and CDR2 FQNEAQ come from the germline V gene (reference sequence). The CDR3 DNA follows: TGTGCCAGCAGCTTAGTGGCTAGTGTCACAGATACGCAGTATTTT. Translating it yields CASSLVASVTDTQYF. The full variable domain, with the rest looked up from reference TRBV7-9 and TRBJ2-3, is DTGVSQNPRHKITKRGQNVTFRCDPISEHNRLYWYRQTLGQGPEFLTYFQNEAQLEKSRLLSDRFSAERPKGSFSTLEIQRTEQGDSAMYLCASSLVASVTDTQYFGPGTRLTVL.

This chain uses TRBV21-1 with TRBJ2-7; the table's TRBD2 call for D was not verified on the DNA. TRBV21-1 is recorded as a pseudogene. The CDR3 runs to 20 residues. CDR3 nucleotide sequence: TGTGCCAGCAGCAAAGAGAACAGACCTATCTCGTGGGACTACCCTCGCGAGCAGTACGTC. This sequence encodes CASSKENRPISWDYPREQYV.

A remark on this clone: This same CDR3 is encoded by further DNA sequences in the sample. The chain employs TRBV14 and TRBJ2-3; the D is unclear. The V gene lost 4 bases and the J gene lost 0 bases, with 2 bases spanning the gap. There are 12 residues in the CDR3. CDR1 is SGHDN and CDR2 is FVKESK in the germline V gene. CDR3 in amino acids: CASSPSTDTQYF. The CDR3 coding sequence is TGTGCCAGCAGCCCGAGCACAGATACGCAGTATTTT.